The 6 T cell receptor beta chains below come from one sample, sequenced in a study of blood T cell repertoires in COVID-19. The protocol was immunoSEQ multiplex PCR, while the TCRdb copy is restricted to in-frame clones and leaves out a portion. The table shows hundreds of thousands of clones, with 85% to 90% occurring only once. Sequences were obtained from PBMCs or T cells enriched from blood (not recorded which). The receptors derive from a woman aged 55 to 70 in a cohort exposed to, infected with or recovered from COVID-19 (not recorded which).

The CDR3 DNA sequence: TGTGCCAGCAGTTTAGGATCAGGGGAGGGATCCCCCTACGAGCAGTACTTC. Amino acids: CASSLGSGEGSPYEQYF. This chain links TRBV27 with TRBJ2-7, with D tentatively TRBD2 (7 bases). The germline gives CDR1 MNHEY, CDR2 SMNVEV (reference sequence). Trimming left V 2 bases short and J 2 bases short, with 19 bases between. The CDR3 sequence is 17 residues long.

In DNA, the CDR3 is TGTGCCAGCAGTTTAACGGGCTGGGGTAGCGGGCACTCCTACGAGCAGTACTTC. Its protein is CASSLTGWGSGHSYEQYF. The gene calls are TRBV28 and TRBJ2-7, with 7 bases that match TRBD2. The V and J ends lost 2 bases and 0 bases, in that order; junction bases with no gene match: 13. The germline gives CDR1 MDHEN, CDR2 SYDVKM. The length of the CDR3 is 18 residues.

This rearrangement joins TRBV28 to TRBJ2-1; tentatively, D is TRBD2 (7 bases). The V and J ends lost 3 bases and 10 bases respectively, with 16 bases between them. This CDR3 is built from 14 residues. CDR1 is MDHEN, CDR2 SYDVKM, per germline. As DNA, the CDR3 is TGTGCCAGCAGTTTTAAAGGGGGGGTCATCGAGCAGTTCTTC. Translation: CASSFKGGVIEQFF.

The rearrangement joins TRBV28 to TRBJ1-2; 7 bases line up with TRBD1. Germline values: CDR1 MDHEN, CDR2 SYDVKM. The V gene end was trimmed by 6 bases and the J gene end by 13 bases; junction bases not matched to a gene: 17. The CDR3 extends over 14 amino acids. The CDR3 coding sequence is TGTGCCAGCAGACAACCTGGGACAGCTGTCCCTCTCACCTTC. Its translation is CASRQPGTAVPLTF.

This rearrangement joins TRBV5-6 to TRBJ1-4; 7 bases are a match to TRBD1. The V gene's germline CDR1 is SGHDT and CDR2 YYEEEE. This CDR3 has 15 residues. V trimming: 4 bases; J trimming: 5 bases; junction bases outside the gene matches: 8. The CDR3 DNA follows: TGTGCCAGCAGCAGGGACAGAGACCGAAATGAAAAACTGTTTTTT. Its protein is CASSRDRDRNEKLFF. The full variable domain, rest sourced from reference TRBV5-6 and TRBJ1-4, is DAGVTQSPTHLIKTRGQQVTLRCSPKSGHDTVSWYQQALGQGPQFIFQYYEEEERQRGNFPDRFSGHQFPNYSSELNVNALLLGDSALYLCASSRDRDRNEKLFFGSGTQLSVL.

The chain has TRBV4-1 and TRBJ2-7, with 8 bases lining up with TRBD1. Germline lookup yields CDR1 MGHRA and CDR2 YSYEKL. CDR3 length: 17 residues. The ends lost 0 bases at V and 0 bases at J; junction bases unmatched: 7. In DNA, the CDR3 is TGCGCCAGCAGCCAAGAGACGGGACAGGCGGGCTCCTACGAGCAGTACTTC. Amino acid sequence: CASSQETGQAGSYEQYF.